This T cell receptor (beta chain) comes out of a study of cytomegalovirus exposure and HLA in healthy donors. Germline V gives CDR1 MDHEN, CDR2 SYDVKM. V lost 3 bases to trimming and J lost 4 bases; unmatched junction nucleotides: 10. The CDR3 extends over 16 amino acids. This clone appeared a single time. With 60 Vbeta and 13 Jbeta primers, the PCR was carried out. Assay: immunoSEQ multiplex PCR; the TCRdb copy retains only in-frame clones and omits some. In the table there are under 130,000 clones, around 80% of which are singletons. This clonotype was obtained from a woman aged 40 to 50 in good health and CMV-seronegative. V usage is TRBV28 and J usage is TRBJ2-5, with 8 positions matching TRBD1. Sequenced material: PBMCs. The CDR3 DNA follows: TGTGCCAGCAGTTTCACCGGGGCAGGGGGCGGAGAGACCCAGTACTTC. Its translation is CASSFTGAGGGETQYF.